This T cell receptor beta chain was captured by sequencing in a study of T cell responses to AZD1222 COVID-19 vaccine. This table comes from immunoSEQ multiplex PCR, and its TCRdb copy is limited to in-frame clones, with some not included. The sample lists just over 150,000 clones, around 87% seen once, with 8% to 10% in the top ten. Of note for this clone: Its antigen remains unknown.

Findings and caveats of the study: Females made up more of the donors, who were largely white British, and clonal diversity may have come out too low.

This clonotype originated in an adult who received the AZD1222 COVID-19 vaccine. The source was peripheral blood, collected 28 days after the second AZD1222 dose.

CDR3 sequence reads: CASSSSAVAAGELFF. As DNA, the CDR3 is TGTGCCAGTAGTTCTAGCGCGGTCGCCGCCGGGGAGCTGTTTTTT. The chain employs TRBV19 and TRBJ2-2; D is perhaps TRBD2 (6 bases). V dropped 5 bases and J dropped 6 bases, with 16 bases sitting between them. The CDR3 runs 15 residues. CDR1 is LNHDA and CDR2 is SQIVND in the germline V gene (reference sequence).